The source of this T cell receptor beta chain is a study of cytomegalovirus exposure and HLA in healthy donors. Overall study findings and caveats: Exclusion as indistinguishable affected some V segments, including TRBV6-2 and TRBV6-3. When a later analysis was performed, an Asian-associated ancestry cluster reportedly had fewer N-insertions than the 666-donor mean. At a 0.05 false discovery rate, a later analysis found some 18,000 TCR beta sequences to be associated with HLA alleles.

PCR employed 60 Vbeta and 13 Jbeta primers. Repertoires were generated with immunoSEQ multiplex PCR, while TCRdb's copy carries only in-frame clones and drops some. The sample consists of about 140,000 clones, around 57% of them appearing once. Comment on this clone: What it binds is unknown.

CDR1 is SGHDN, CDR2 FVKESK, per germline. CDR3 length equals 15 residues. Unmatched junction bases numbered 5, after V lost 1 base and J lost 3 bases. The material sequenced was PBMCs. The receptor was isolated from a male donor in good health and CMV-seronegative. The chain links TRBV14 to TRBJ1-2; TRBD1 agrees at 7 bases. This CDR3 is CASSQVDRAYYGYTF. CDR3 nucleotides: TGTGCCAGCAGCCAAGTTGACAGGGCCTACTATGGCTACACCTTC.